The clone carrying this TCR beta chain showed up just a few times. These data originate in a study of blood T cell repertoires in COVID-19. Overall study context: Material from acute and convalescent COVID-19 was sourced from the United States, Italy and Spain. The analysed material was cDNA or gDNA that came from T cells, B-cell-depleted T cells, or PBMCs.

Original data processing: How many nucleated cells were present was estimated from reference gene primer amplification. Profiling relied on immunoSEQ multiplex PCR, and the TCRdb table lists in-frame clones only, not all of them. That table furnishes V, J and clone size, whereas the DNA furnished D and trimming. The data show approximately 110,000 clones, around four fifths seen once. This CDR3 region has 13 residues. CDR1 MNHEY and CDR2 SVGAGI come from the germline V gene. The V gene end was trimmed by 10 bases and the J gene end by 0 bases; junction bases not matched to a gene: 6. A Seattle source enrolled patients during active infection and followed them longitudinally.

The V call is TRBV6-5, the J call TRBJ2-7; 7 positions match TRBD1. The sequenced sample consisted of peripheral blood. This receptor was obtained from a man aged 80 or over with COVID-19, enrolled during active disease. CDR3 sequence reads: CATSTGSSYEQYF. The CDR3 DNA reads as TGTGCCACTTCGACAGGGAGCTCCTACGAGCAGTACTTC.